Shown below are 24 T cell receptor beta chains from a single sample sequenced in a study of molecular identifiers for immune sequencing clone quantification. MiXCR, run by TCRdb on the PCR reads, gives a single entry per CDR3 protein. The sample lists tens of thousands of distinct CDR3 sequences; 15% to 20% were seen once. The specimen was naive CD8+ T cells from blood, with Jurkat cell RNA spiked in. The subset was: FACS-sorted CD8+CD4-CCR7+CD45RA+ naive T cells. The receptor set was obtained from a human donor in good health. Some libraries in this study had Jurkat cell RNA spiked in.

Concerning this clonotype itself: A read error may explain this, as a much larger clone is one base away. V and J are TRBV7-6 and TRBJ2-7; 11 bases align to TRBD2. This CDR3 has 16 residues. The germline V gene has CDR1 SGHVS and CDR2 FNYEAQ. The DNA of the CDR3 is TGTGCCTGCAGCACGCTAGCGGGGGGCTTCTCCTACGAGCAGTACTTC. It specifies CACSTLAGGFSYEQYF.

At least ten counts were recorded for this clonotype. The chain links TRBV7-6 to TRBJ1-1; 7 bases fit TRBD1. The CDR3 contains 15 residues. Germline CDR1 reads SGHVS; CDR2 reads FNYEAQ. V gave up 4 bases and J gave up 1 base; unmatched junction bases: 6. The CDR3 loop is CASSSMGTANTEAFF. The CDR3 DNA reads TGTGCCAGCAGCTCGATGGGGACAGCGAACACTGAAGCTTTCTTT.

This clonotype was counted many times. This sequence joins TRBV20-1 and TRBJ2-1; 9 bases map to TRBD2. In germline, CDR1 is DFQATT, CDR2 SNEGSKA (reference sequence). The CDR3 has 16 amino acids. Trimming removed 6 bases from V and 3 bases from J; junction bases left unmatched: 12. CDR3 region: CSAQPTLAGHYNEQFF. The CDR3, as DNA: TGCAGTGCGCAACCGACCCTAGCGGGGCACTACAATGAGCAGTTCTTC.

This clonotype was recorded many times. This chain joins TRBV28 and TRBJ2-1; TRBD2 aligns across 12 bases. In germline, CDR1 is MDHEN, CDR2 SYDVKM. Germline trimming cut 6 bases from V and 5 bases from J; bases unmatched to any gene: 8. The CDR3 length is 16 residues. Here the CDR3 reads CASSQDPSGRDNEQFF. CDR3 DNA: TGTGCCAGCAGCCAGGACCCTAGCGGGAGGGACAATGAGCAGTTCTTC.

This clonotype was seen ten or more times. J is TRBJ2-3 and V is TRBV27; D is perhaps TRBD2 (5 bases). Per the germline V gene, CDR1 is MNHEY and CDR2 is SMNVEV (reference sequence). The V gene lost 3 bases and the J gene lost 3 bases, with 13 bases spanning the gap. The CDR3 runs to 15 residues. The CDR3 sequence: CASSFWDTGTDTQYF. The CDR3, as DNA: TGTGCCAGCAGTTTTTGGGATACGGGAACAGATACGCAGTATTTT.

A remark on this clonotype: Germline and junction disagree at one end, which may indicate a read error. The chain links TRBV28 to TRBJ2-3, with 7 bases matching TRBD2. Germline loops: CDR1 MDHEN, CDR2 SYDVKM. The CDR3 consists of 15 residues. CDR3: CAGSLRGRAGDTQYF. The CDR3 DNA sequence: TGTGCCGGCAGTTTACGGGGGAGGGCCGGAGATACGCAGTATTTT.

Notes on this clonotype: This could be a read error, since a much larger clone is one nucleotide away. The CDR3 sequence: CASGSGGGYEQYF. For the CDR3, the DNA is TGTGCCAGCGGTTCAGGCGGGGGCTACGAGCAGTACTTC. The rearrangement uses TRBV27 and TRBJ2-7, with 7 bases matching TRBD2. Trimming cost V 8 bases and J 3 bases; bases outside gene matches: 7. The CDR3 sequence is 13 residues long. Germline CDR1 and CDR2: MNHEY and SMNVEV (reference sequence).

CDR3 DNA: TGTGCCAGCAGTTTCGACGGCCCTCGGGGGCCCTGGACCTACGAGCAGTACTTC. This translates into CASSFDGPRGPWTYEQYF. The gene calls are TRBV28 and TRBJ2-7; D could derive from TRBD1 or TRBD2 (6 bases each). CDR1 MDHEN and CDR2 SYDVKM come from the germline V gene. V gave up 3 bases and J gave up 2 bases, with 23 bases separating them. The CDR3 sequence is 18 residues long.

On this clonotype: It may be a read error: a sequence one base away is much more abundant. This chain connects TRBV29-1 to TRBJ2-7, with a weak D call TRBD1 (6 bases). This CDR3 is built from 15 residues. Germline V gives CDR1 SQVTM, CDR2 ANQGSEA. With 5 bases removed from V and 2 bases from J, the gap between germline ends came to 19 bases. CDR3 amino acids: CSVKDDRDTTYEQYF. CDR3 DNA: TGCAGCGTTAAGGACGACCGGGACACAACCTACGAGCAGTACTTC.

This clonotype was recorded many times. The V and J genes are TRBV7-2 and TRBJ2-1, with 8 bases fitting TRBD2. CDR1 is SGHTA, CDR2 FQGNSA, per germline. The V and J ends lost 5 bases and 0 bases, in that order; junction bases with no gene match: 15. The CDR3 length is 19 residues. The CDR3 loop is CASSEAPPGSGSSYNEQFF. The DNA for the CDR3 is TGTGCCAGCAGCGAAGCTCCCCCGGGGAGCGGGAGCTCCTACAATGAGCAGTTCTTC.

This clonotype has a count of ten or more. The V gene is TRBV29-1, the J gene TRBJ2-3; D unresolved. The CDR3 is 12 amino acids. Germline loops: CDR1 SQVTM, CDR2 ANQGSEA. V was pared by 3 bases and J by 3 bases, with 7 bases between. Here the CDR3 DNA reads TGCAGCGTTGATCGTCATACAGATACGCAGTATTTT. This translates into CSVDRHTDTQYF.

This clonotype was recorded many times. This chain connects TRBV27 to TRBJ2-7, with 7 bases fitting TRBD1. The CDR3 extends over 13 amino acids. Germline-derived CDR1 and CDR2 are MNHEY and SMNVEV (reference sequence). V was pared by 6 bases and J by 6 bases, with 8 bases of the junction left unmatched. The CDR3 region is CASSLTGVGEQYF. The CDR3 DNA sequence: TGTGCCAGCAGCCTAACAGGGGTGGGCGAGCAGTACTTC.

This clonotype was picked up many times. This sequence joins TRBV6-1 and TRBJ2-1; D call uncertain. The V end lost 3 bases, the J end lost 0 bases, and 15 bases lay between the germline ends. The V gene's germline CDR1 is MNHNS and CDR2 SASEGT. The CDR3 is 17 amino acids. DNA of the CDR3: TGTGCCAGCAGTGACCATCCCTTGGGTAGCTCCTACAATGAGCAGTTCTTC. It is translated as CASSDHPLGSSYNEQFF.

This clonotype was seen many times. The rearrangement uses TRBV27 and TRBJ2-3; 10 bases line up with TRBD2. V trimming: 5 bases; J trimming: 7 bases; junction bases outside the gene matches: 9. Germline V gene lookup returns CDR1 MNHEY and CDR2 SMNVEV (reference sequence). The CDR3 sequence is 15 residues long. The CDR3 spells CASSILAGFLHTQYF. DNA for the CDR3: TGTGCCAGCAGTATACTAGCGGGGTTCCTCCATACGCAGTATTTT.

This clonotype has a count of ten or more. The chain uses TRBV19 and TRBJ2-3; 9 positions agree with TRBD2. There are 15 residues in the CDR3. CDR1 and CDR2 (germline): LNHDA, SQIVND (reference sequence). V trimming: 6 bases; J trimming: 4 bases; junction bases outside the gene matches: 8. This chain's CDR3 is CASSTGGGEADTQYF. Written as DNA, the CDR3 is TGTGCCAGTAGCACGGGCGGGGGGGAAGCAGATACGCAGTATTTT.

The V gene is TRBV6-1, the J gene TRBJ2-2, with 8 bases matching TRBD2. This CDR3 has 16 residues. Germline CDR1 and CDR2: MNHNS and SASEGT. The trim removed 3 bases at V and 4 bases at J, leaving 7 bases unmatched. CDR3 residues: CASSDFKRESTGELFF. Written as DNA, the CDR3 is TGTGCCAGCAGTGATTTTAAGCGGGAGAGCACCGGGGAGCTGTTTTTT.

At least ten counts were recorded for this clonotype. The rearrangement joins TRBV20-1 to TRBJ1-6, with D possibly matching TRBD1 (6 bases). The V gene lost 4 bases and the J gene lost 10 bases, with 14 bases spanning the gap. The V gene's germline CDR1 is DFQATT and CDR2 SNEGSKA (reference sequence). This CDR3 region has 13 residues. CDR3 sequence: CSATTGLGSPLHF. The CDR3 nucleotides read TGCAGTGCTACGACAGGCCTCGGATCACCCCTCCACTTT.

This clonotype was detected only once. V is TRBV20-1 and J is TRBJ2-3; a weak D match, TRBD1 (5 bases). This CDR3 contains 17 residues. Germline V gene lookup returns CDR1 DFQATT and CDR2 SNEGSKA (reference sequence). V lost 2 bases and J lost 0, with 18 bases in between. CDR3 sequence: CSARPGRTTISTDTQYF. The CDR3 nucleotides are TGCAGTGCTAGACCCGGCAGGACAACAATTAGCACAGATACGCAGTATTTT.

As regards this clonotype: This may come from a read error, since a much larger clone is one base off. J is TRBJ2-7 and V is TRBV19; D gene uncertain. The CDR3 is 12 amino acids. Germline V CDR1 and CDR2: LNHDA, SQIVND (reference sequence). The V and J ends lost 3 bases and 2 bases respectively, with 5 bases between them. The CDR3: CASSMSTYEQYF. DNA for the CDR3: TGTGCCAGTAGTATGAGCACCTACGAGCAGTACTTC.

This clonotype was seen at least ten times. This chain connects TRBV6-2 or TRBV6-3 to TRBJ2-2; 7 bases map to TRBD2. Trimming cost V 6 bases and J 4 bases; bases outside gene matches: 11. The CDR3 is 16 residues long. CDR1 MNHEY and CDR2 SVGEGT come from the germline V gene. CDR3 nucleotide sequence: TGTGCCAGCAGGGGAGGGGACCTAGAGGCCACCGGGGAGCTGTTTTTT. It translates to CASRGGDLEATGELFF.

This clonotype appeared a single time. The final CDR3 position lacks the conserved phenylalanine or tryptophan, pointing to a likely read error. The chain links TRBV7-9 to TRBJ2-3, with a possible D match to TRBD2 (6 bases). This CDR3 has 17 amino acids. CDR1 is SEHNR and CDR2 is FQNEAQ in the germline V gene (reference sequence). Deletions cut 2 bases from V and 6 bases from J, with 21 bases between. The CDR3 bases are TGTGCCAGCAGCTTAAGGATCGGGGAGGTGATGGCGGATACGCAGTATTCT. Its protein product is CASSLRIGEVMADTQYS.

In its sample, this clonotype was seen a few times. The CDR3 spells CASSYEVTGRPDTQYF. The CDR3 nucleotides are TGTGCCAGCAGTTACGAGGTGACAGGGAGGCCAGATACGCAGTATTTT. This chain links TRBV6-5 with TRBJ2-3; D may be TRBD1 (7 bases). The CDR3 contains 16 residues. Trimming cost V 2 bases and J 4 bases, with 16 bases left between them. Germline CDR1 is MNHEY and CDR2 is SVGAGI.

This chain uses TRBV12-3 or TRBV12-4 with TRBJ1-1; the D gene is possibly TRBD1 (5 bases). Trimming pared 3 bases from V and 5 bases from J, leaving 16 bases between. This CDR3 has 15 amino acids. The CDR3 region is CASSFFERGGTEAFF. The CDR3, as DNA: TGTGCCAGCAGTTTCTTTGAGAGGGGAGGTACTGAAGCTTTCTTT.

At least ten counts were recorded for this clonotype. The chain couples TRBV27 to TRBJ2-2, with 11 bases matching TRBD1. CDR3 length equals 16 residues. The germline V gene has CDR1 MNHEY and CDR2 SMNVEV (reference sequence). The junction had 11 bases not matched to a gene; V was cut back by 5 bases and J by 9 bases. The CDR3 DNA follows: TGTGCCAGCAGTCCCCTTCAGGGACAGGGGGTGAGGGAGCTGTTTTTT. Translation gives CASSPLQGQGVRELFF.